A single sample gave rise to the 10 T cell receptor beta chains below, sequenced in a study of OX40 agonist ivuxolimab in advanced cancers. Data came from immunoSEQ multiplex PCR; TCRdb stores just in-frame clones and leaves some out. Of about 61,000 clones listed, approximately 86% are singletons. Material: CD4+ or CD8+ T cells sorted from blood, obtained in a trial of the OX40 agonist ivuxolimab. These receptors were collected from an adult with an advanced solid tumor such as melanoma, head and neck, liver or kidney cancer.

The chain has TRBV2 and TRBJ2-1; D possibly matches TRBD1 or TRBD2 (5 bases each). In germline, CDR1 is SNHLY, CDR2 FYNNEI. V lost 1 base and J lost 10, with 11 bases in between. CDR3 length: 13 residues. The CDR3 loop is CASSEGGWGEQFF. CDR3 sequence (DNA): TGTGCCAGCAGTGAAGGGGGGTGGGGAGAGCAGTTCTTC.

The rearrangement links TRBV10-3 to TRBJ1-5; 9 bases align to TRBD1. With V trimmed by 0 bases and J by 4 bases, 7 bases remained unmatched. CDR1 is ENHRY and CDR2 is SYGVKD in the germline V gene. The CDR3 is made up of 17 amino acids. The CDR3 here is CAISESTPGTGNQPQHF. In DNA, the CDR3 is TGTGCCATCAGTGAGTCGACTCCCGGGACAGGGAATCAGCCCCAGCATTTT.

This clone has only one observation. The J gene is TRBJ2-2, the V gene TRBV11-3; D might be TRBD1 (6 bases). Germline CDR1 and CDR2: SGHNT and YENEEA. Trimming pared 1 base from V and 7 bases from J, leaving 7 bases between. This CDR3 has 13 amino acids. CDR3 amino acids: CASSLVRGGELFF. CDR3 bases: TGTGCCAGCAGCTTAGTCAGGGGCGGGGAGCTGTTTTTT.

V usage is TRBV29-1 and J usage is TRBJ1-1; D is unresolved. The V gene lost 4 bases and the J gene lost 0 bases, with 9 bases spanning the gap. Germline lookup yields CDR1 SQVTM and CDR2 ANQGSEA. CDR3 length: 13 amino acids. This CDR3 is CSVVGRMNTEAFF. The CDR3 DNA reads TGCAGCGTTGTCGGACGGATGAACACTGAAGCTTTCTTT.

The chain joins TRBV29-1 to TRBJ1-1; no clear D. V lost 5 bases and J lost 1, with 14 bases in between. The CDR3 runs to 14 residues. Germline-derived CDR1 and CDR2 are SQVTM and ANQGSEA. CDR3 sequence: CSVFFPPRNTEAFF. The CDR3 region has the DNA TGCAGCGTTTTTTTCCCACCAAGGAACACTGAAGCTTTCTTT.

CDR3 nucleotide sequence: TGTGCCAGCTCACCAACGGGGGAGACAGCGAGCTCCTACGAGCAGTACTTC. Its translation: CASSPTGETASSYEQYF. J is TRBJ2-7 and V is TRBV18; D might be TRBD2 (6 bases). This CDR3 has 17 amino acids. The germline CDR1 and CDR2 sequences are KGHSH and LQKENI. V lost 2 bases to trimming and J lost 0 bases, with 17 bases between them. The whole variable domain, remainder taken from reference TRBV18 and TRBJ2-7, is NAGVMQNPRHLVRRRGQEARLRCSPMKGHSHVYWYRQLPEEGLKFMVYLQKENIIDESGMPKERFSAEFPKEGPSILRIQQVVRGDSAAYFCASSPTGETASSYEQYFGPGTRLTVT.

This rearrangement joins TRBV11-2 to TRBJ1-2; D is possibly TRBD1 (5 bases). Germline lookup yields CDR1 SGHAT and CDR2 FQNNGV. There are 14 residues in the CDR3. V lost 1 base, J lost 3 bases, and 9 bases lay in between. The CDR3 reads CASSLGGIDYGYTF. The CDR3 nucleotides read TGTGCCAGCAGCTTAGGGGGGATCGACTATGGCTACACCTTC.

CDR3: CASSLGGSYQPQHF. The CDR3 region has the DNA TGTGCCAGCAGTCTTGGGGGTTCTTATCAGCCCCAGCATTTT. The chain joins TRBV6-6 to TRBJ1-5; tentative D call: TRBD1 (5 bases). Trimming shortened V by 5 bases and J by 5 bases, and 13 bases separated the two germline ends. The CDR3 length is 14 residues. The germline V gene encodes CDR1 MNHNY and CDR2 SVGAGI (reference sequence).

The J gene is TRBJ1-2, the V gene TRBV7-3; D is possibly TRBD1 (6 bases). The V gene lost 0 bases and the J gene lost 8 bases, with 13 bases spanning the gap. CDR1 and CDR2 from the germline V gene are SGHTA and FQGTGA. This CDR3 is 14 amino acids long. In DNA, the CDR3 is TGTGCCAGCAGCTTAACATTTACCAGGGGCGGCTACACCTTC. It encodes CASSLTFTRGGYTF. The full variable domain, in which reference TRBV7-3 and TRBJ1-2 provide the parts outside the CDR3, is GAGVSQTPSNKVTEKGKYVELRCDPISGHTALYWYRQSLGQGPEFLIYFQGTGAADDSGLPNDRFFAVRPEGSVSTLKIQRTERGDSAVYLCASSLTFTRGGYTFGSGTRLTVV.

This chain links TRBV9 with TRBJ2-7; maybe TRBD2 (5 bases). Trimming pared 0 bases from V and 4 bases from J, leaving 14 bases between. There are 15 residues in the CDR3. Germline V gene data show CDR1 as SGDLS and CDR2 as YYNGEE. The CDR3 DNA reads as TGTGCCAGCAGCGTAGGCCACGACCGCGGGTACGAGCAGTACTTC. The encoded protein is CASSVGHDRGYEQYF.